Listed here are 21 T cell receptor beta chains from one sample, sequenced in a study of beta chain features in type 1 diabetes. These TCRs are of unknown antigen specificity. The study reverse transcribed the entire isolated RNA, so it sequenced expressed TCRB transcripts. Using immunoSEQ multiplex PCR, the repertoire was profiled, and TCRdb retains in-frame clones only, with some absent. This sample has 120,000 or so clones, with roughly 17% found just once. Whole-study findings and limits: There was a moderate but significant shortening of TCRB CDR3s in all four CD4+ subsets of Type 1 diabetes patients.

The sample comprised central memory CD4+ T cells from blood. The origin of the receptors is a man younger than 35 with type 1 diabetes.

This clone turned up a few times. The V gene is TRBV7-9, the J gene TRBJ2-4; D might be TRBD1 (6 bases). The V and J ends lost 4 bases and 1 base respectively, with 17 bases between them. Germline V CDR1 and CDR2: SEHNR, FQNEAQ (reference sequence). There are 17 residues in the CDR3. The CDR3 DNA reads as TGTGCCAGCAGCTGGGAAAGTACAGGGAAGGCCAAAAACATTCAGTACTTC. Translated: CASSWESTGKAKNIQYF.

The chain uses TRBV15 and TRBJ2-1, with 7 bases lining up with TRBD1. V dropped 3 bases and J dropped 7; count of bases not matched to a gene: 12. The CDR3 is 16 amino acids. Germline values: CDR1 LNHNV, CDR2 YYDKDF (reference sequence). The chain's CDR3 is CATSRVFQTGNNEQFF. The CDR3 nucleotides are TGTGCCACCAGCAGGGTCTTCCAGACAGGGAATAATGAGCAGTTCTTC. The entire variable domain, with the rest obtained from reference TRBV15 and TRBJ2-1, is as follows: DAMVIQNPRYQVTQFGKPVTLSCSQTLNHNVMYWYQQKSSQAPKLLFHYYDKDFNNEADTPDNFQSRRPNTSFCFLDIRSPGLGDTAMYLCATSRVFQTGNNEQFFGPGTRLTVL.

The chain links TRBV7-9 to TRBJ2-4; D might be TRBD2 (6 bases). The V gene lost 5 bases and the J gene lost 8 bases, with 13 bases spanning the gap. CDR1 and CDR2 from the germline V gene are SEHNR and FQNEAQ (reference sequence). There are 13 residues in the CDR3. DNA for the CDR3: TGTGCCAGCAGCCGGGACGGAGGGGACATTCAGTACTTC. It codes for CASSRDGGDIQYF.

The genes are TRBV7-2 and TRBJ2-7, with 10 bases aligning to TRBD2. V lost 0 bases, J lost 3 bases, and 2 bases stayed unmatched. This CDR3 has 15 residues. Per germline, CDR1 SGHTA and CDR2 FQGNSA. The CDR3 coding sequence is TGTGCCAGCAGCTTAGCGGCTAGCGGGGGCTACGAGCAGTACTTC. Translated: CASSLAASGGYEQYF.

This clone was counted a few times. This sequence joins TRBV25-1 and TRBJ1-1; a weak D match, TRBD1 (6 bases). Trimming removed 6 bases at V and 11 bases at J, with 16 bases between. CDR3 length: 12 amino acids. Germline assignment: CDR1 MGHDK and CDR2 SYGVNS. The CDR3 DNA reads TGTGCCAGCAGAATACAGGGATTTCGGGCTTTCTTT. Translation gives CASRIQGFRAFF.

V is TRBV6-6 and J is TRBJ2-7; 9 bases are a match to TRBD1. The J segment lost 6 bases and the V segment lost 6 bases, leaving 9 bases of the junction unmatched. CDR1 MNHNY and CDR2 SVGAGI come from the germline V gene (reference sequence). The CDR3 extends over 14 amino acids. The CDR3 nucleotides are TGTGCCAGCAGGCATCGGACAGGGGTAATCGAGCAGTACTTC. Its translation is CASRHRTGVIEQYF.

A note on this clone: This specimen includes other DNA sequences encoding the same CDR3. This chain links TRBV7-2 with TRBJ2-5, with TRBD1 matching 8 bases. V trimming: 3 bases; J trimming: 2 bases; junction bases outside the gene matches: 2. CDR3 length equals 14 residues. The germline V gene encodes CDR1 SGHTA and CDR2 FQGNSA. CDR3 region: CASSFNRGQETQYF. The CDR3 DNA reads as TGTGCCAGCAGCTTCAACAGGGGGCAAGAGACCCAGTACTTC.

This clone was detected a few times. The rearrangement joins TRBV4-2 to TRBJ2-1, with a weak D call TRBD1 (6 bases). V was clipped by 0 bases and J by 4 bases, with 13 bases between them. The CDR3 extends over 16 amino acids. Germline V gene lookup returns CDR1 LGHNA and CDR2 YNFKEQ. CDR3 region: CASSQETRGRYNEQFF. The CDR3 DNA reads TGTGCCAGCAGCCAAGAGACCAGGGGACGGTACAATGAGCAGTTCTTC.

This sequence joins TRBV5-1 and TRBJ2-7, with 9 bases matching TRBD2. This CDR3 contains 15 residues. Germline V gene data show CDR1 as SGHRS and CDR2 as YFSETQ. The ends lost 0 bases at V and 9 bases at J; junction bases unmatched: 10. Here the CDR3 reads CASSLGVAGDSAQYF. The CDR3 DNA reads TGCGCCAGCAGCTTGGGAGTAGCGGGAGATTCTGCGCAGTACTTC.

The rearrangement uses TRBV6-6 and TRBJ2-1, with TRBD1 identical over 11 bases. The CDR3 runs to 14 residues. Trimming removed 6 bases from V and 7 bases from J; junction bases left unmatched: 5. Germline lookup yields CDR1 MNHNY and CDR2 SVGAGI (reference sequence). CDR3 region: CASSTRDRGNEQFF. CDR3 sequence (DNA): TGTGCCAGCAGCACGAGGGACAGGGGGAATGAGCAGTTCTTC.

A few counts support this clone. The chain employs TRBV2 and TRBJ2-1; the D is unclear. The germline V gene has CDR1 SNHLY and CDR2 FYNNEI. The CDR3 covers 10 residues. Trimming cost V 6 bases and J 5 bases, with 2 bases left between them. The CDR3 here is CASRNNEQFF. The CDR3 coding sequence is TGTGCCAGCAGGAACAATGAGCAGTTCTTC. Together with reference TRBV2 and TRBJ2-1, the CDR3 gives the full variable domain: EPEVTQTPSHQVTQMGQEVILRCVPISNHLYFYWYRQILGQKVEFLVSFYNNEISEKSEIFDDQFSVERPDGSNFTLKIRSTKLEDSAMYFCASRNNEQFFGPGTRLTVL.

The V call is TRBV4-3, the J call TRBJ1-1; D remains ambiguous. The CDR3 runs 13 residues. Germline V gene sequence: CDR1 LGHNA, CDR2 YSLEER. The V end was cut by 1 base, the J end by 0 bases, with 3 bases between. This chain's CDR3 is CASSQGVNTEAFF. CDR3 nucleotides: TGCGCCAGCAGCCAAGGGGTGAACACTGAAGCTTTCTTT.

J is TRBJ1-2 and V is TRBV7-9; the match to TRBD1 covers 7 bases. The CDR3 covers 17 residues. CDR1 and CDR2 from the germline V gene are SEHNR and FQNEAQ (reference sequence). The V gene end was trimmed by 0 bases and the J gene end by 7 bases; junction bases not matched to a gene: 14. CDR3 amino acids: CASSLARSQGILGGYTF. For the CDR3, the DNA is TGTGCCAGCAGCTTAGCCCGCTCACAGGGGATTCTAGGTGGCTACACCTTC.

This clone was found a few times. This rearrangement joins TRBV28 to TRBJ2-7; D tentatively fits TRBD1 or TRBD2 (5 bases each). The germline CDR1 and CDR2 sequences are MDHEN and SYDVKM. Trimming stripped 3 bases from V and 7 bases from J, with 16 bases between. This CDR3 has 14 residues. The CDR3 coding sequence is TGTGCCAGCAGTTTCGCGTGGGGGATGGGTGAGCAGTACTTC. This translates into CASSFAWGMGEQYF.

The V gene is TRBV27, the J gene TRBJ1-3; D gene uncertain. This CDR3 region has 13 residues. The germline V and J ends were trimmed by 5 bases and 0 bases, with 5 bases remaining between them. From germline, CDR1 is MNHEY and CDR2 SMNVEV (reference sequence). CDR3 loop: CASSPSSGNTIYF. The CDR3 DNA is TGTGCCAGCAGTCCTTCCTCTGGAAACACCATATATTTT.

This chain uses TRBV27 with TRBJ2-7, with D perhaps given as TRBD1 or TRBD2 (5 bases each). Germline values: CDR1 MNHEY, CDR2 SMNVEV (reference sequence). CDR3 size: 14 residues. V was shortened by 7 bases and J by 5 bases, with 18 bases between the two germline ends. CDR3: CASKFGAGIHEQYF. CDR3 in DNA: TGTGCCAGCAAGTTCGGGGCAGGAATCCACGAGCAGTACTTC.

This clone showed up just a few times. The rearrangement joins TRBV7-2 to TRBJ1-3; D ambiguous. V was trimmed by 7 bases and J by 4 bases, leaving 20 bases between them. Germline-derived CDR1 and CDR2 are SGHTA and FQGNSA. The CDR3 loop spans 16 amino acids. This CDR3 reads CASTLDLLTSGNTIYF. CDR3 nucleotides: TGTGCCAGCACCCTGGACCTCCTGACGTCCGGAAACACCATATATTTT. The full variable domain, completed using reference TRBV7-2 and TRBJ1-3, is GAGVSQSPSNKVTEKGKDVELRCDPISGHTALYWYRQSLGQGLEFLIYFQGNSAPDKSGLPSDRFSAERTGGSVSTLTIQRTQQEDSAVYLCASTLDLLTSGNTIYFGEGSWLTVV.

The chain combines TRBV18 with TRBJ2-7, with D possibly matching TRBD2 (5 bases). Trimming pared 3 bases from V and 3 bases from J, leaving 18 bases between. The CDR3 runs to 16 residues. Germline V gene data show CDR1 as KGHSH and CDR2 as LQKENI. The CDR3 DNA reads as TGTGCCAGCTCACCTCTAAACAGTGTGGAGGTCTACGAGCAGTACTTC. This translates into CASSPLNSVEVYEQYF.

This clone has only a few counts. CDR3 sequence (DNA): TGTGCCAGCAGCTTGGACCTAGGAGAGACCCAGTACTTC. Translating gives CASSLDLGETQYF. The genes are TRBV5-4 and TRBJ2-5; D remains ambiguous. The germline CDR1 and CDR2 sequences are SGHNT and YYREEE (reference sequence). The CDR3 runs to 13 residues. The germline V and J ends were trimmed by 0 bases and 4 bases, with 7 bases remaining between them. Full variable domain (remainder filled in from reference TRBV5-4 and TRBJ2-5): ETGVTQSPTHLIKTRGQQVTLRCSSQSGHNTVSWYQQALGQGPQFIFQYYREEENGRGNFPPRFSGLQFPNYSSELNVNALELDDSALYLCASSLDLGETQYFGPGTRLLVL.

DNA for the CDR3: TGTGCCTGCCGTCGGACCTCTGAAGCTTTCTTT. It encodes CACRRTSEAFF. The chain combines TRBV30 with TRBJ1-1; D ambiguous. The CDR3 runs 11 residues. Trimming removed 6 bases at V and 6 bases at J, with 11 bases between. Looked up from germline, CDR1 is GTSNPN and CDR2 is SVGIG (reference sequence).

This clone has just a few counts. The sample carries other DNA sequences with the same CDR3. The chain couples TRBV6-5 to TRBJ2-3; D uncertain. The germline V gene has CDR1 MNHEY and CDR2 SVGAGI. The CDR3 length is 13 residues. Trimming stripped 8 bases from V and 2 bases from J, with 11 bases between. The CDR3 nucleotides are TGTGCCAGCCGTGGTGGGCCCACAGATACGCAGTATTTT. Its protein product is CASRGGPTDTQYF.